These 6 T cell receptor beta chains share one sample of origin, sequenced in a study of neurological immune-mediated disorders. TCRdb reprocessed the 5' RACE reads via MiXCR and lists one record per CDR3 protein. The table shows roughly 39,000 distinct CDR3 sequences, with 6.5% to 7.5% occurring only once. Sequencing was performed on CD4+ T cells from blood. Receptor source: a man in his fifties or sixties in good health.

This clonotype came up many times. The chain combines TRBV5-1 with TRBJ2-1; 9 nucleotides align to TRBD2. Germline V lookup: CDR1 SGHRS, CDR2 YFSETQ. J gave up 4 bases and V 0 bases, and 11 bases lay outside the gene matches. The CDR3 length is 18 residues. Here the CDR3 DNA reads TGCGCCAGCAGCTTGGTGGTCTTCAGAGCGGGAGGTTACAATGAGCAGTTCTTC. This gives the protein CASSLVVFRAGGYNEQFF.

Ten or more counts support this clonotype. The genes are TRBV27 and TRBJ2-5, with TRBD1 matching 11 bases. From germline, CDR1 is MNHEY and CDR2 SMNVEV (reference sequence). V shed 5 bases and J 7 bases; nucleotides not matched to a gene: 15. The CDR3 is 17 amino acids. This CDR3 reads CASSLPPGQGAIGTQYF. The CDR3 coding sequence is TGTGCCAGCAGTCTCCCTCCCGGACAGGGGGCCATTGGGACCCAGTACTTC.

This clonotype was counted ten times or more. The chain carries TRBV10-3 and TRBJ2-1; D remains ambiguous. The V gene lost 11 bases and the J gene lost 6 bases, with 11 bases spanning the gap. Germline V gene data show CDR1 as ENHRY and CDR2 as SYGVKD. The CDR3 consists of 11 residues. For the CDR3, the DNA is TGTGCCTCCGAATCCGGCAATGAGCAGTTCTTC. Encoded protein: CASESGNEQFF.

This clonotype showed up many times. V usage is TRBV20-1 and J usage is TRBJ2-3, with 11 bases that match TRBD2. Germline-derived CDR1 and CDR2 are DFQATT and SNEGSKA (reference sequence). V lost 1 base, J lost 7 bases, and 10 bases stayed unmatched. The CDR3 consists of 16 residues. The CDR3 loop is CSARGLAGGPRNTQYF. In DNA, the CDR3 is TGCAGTGCTAGAGGGCTAGCGGGAGGTCCCCGGAATACGCAGTATTTT.

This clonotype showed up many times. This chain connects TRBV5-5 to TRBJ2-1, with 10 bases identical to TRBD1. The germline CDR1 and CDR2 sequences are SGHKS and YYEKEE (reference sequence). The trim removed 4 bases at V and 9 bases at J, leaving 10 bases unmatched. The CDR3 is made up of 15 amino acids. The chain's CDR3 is CASSPGTGEYGEQFF. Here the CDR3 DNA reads TGTGCCAGCAGCCCGGGGACAGGGGAATATGGTGAGCAGTTCTTC.

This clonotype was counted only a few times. The CDR3 loop reads CASSQSVRKIGDTQYF. The CDR3 coding sequence is TGCGCCAGCAGTCAATCGGTCCGAAAAATAGGAGATACGCAGTATTTT. The chain combines TRBV23-1 with TRBJ2-3, with D hard to call. TRBV23-1 is marked as an open reading frame, function uncertain. V was pared by 0 bases and J by 5 bases, with 15 bases between. The CDR3 has 16 residues.